Listed below are T cell receptor beta chains from one sample, sequenced in a study of blood T cell repertoires in COVID-19. Data came from immunoSEQ multiplex PCR; TCRdb stores just in-frame clones and leaves some out. The sample gives 60,000 to 85,000 clones, about 91% of which show up once; around 7% is in the top ten. What was sequenced was peripheral blood. Receptor source: a man aged 35-49 years with COVID-19, enrolled during active disease. The CDR3 runs from the conserved cysteine through the conserved F or W. D genes are given only for firm matches. Not every row has a clone size; where given, it reads once, few, many or a size class.

TRBV5-1	.	TRBJ1-2	.	TGCGCCAGCAGCTTGGAGTCGGGGGGCTATGGCTACACCTTC	CASSLESGGYGYTF
TRBV10-3	.	TRBJ2-3	.	TGTGCCGCCCGCCAAGGGGGGGCTACAGATACGCAGTATTTT	CAARQGGATDTQYF
TRBV2	once	TRBJ1-3	.	TGTGCCAGCAGCGCGACAGACTTAAACACCATATATTTT	CASSATDLNTIYF
TRBV9	.	TRBJ2-2	.	TGTGCCAGCAGCCTATACACCGGGGAGCTGTTTTTT	CASSLYTGELFF
TRBV28	.	TRBJ1-5	.	TGTGCCAGCAGTTCTCTCCAGCAGGGACATAGCAATCAGCCCCAGCATTTT	CASSSLQQGHSNQPQHF
TRBV7-7	.	TRBJ2-3	.	TGTGCCAGCAGCCAAGAGGTCGCAGATACGCAGTATTTT	CASSQEVADTQYF
TRBV5-1	.	TRBJ2-5	.	TGCGCCAGCAGCCGCGGGGAGAGGGCAGAGACCCAGTACTTC	CASSRGERAETQYF
TRBV2	.	TRBJ1-2	.	TGTGCCAGCAAAAAAGACAACAACTATGGCTACACCTTC	CASKKDNNYGYTF
TRBV7-9	.	TRBJ2-7	TRBD1	TGTGCCACCGGGACAGACTACGAGCAGTACTTC	CATGTDYEQYF
TRBV28	.	TRBJ1-4	.	TGTGCCAGCAGCTCAAAGGGGTGGGATGAAAAACTGTTTTTT	CASSSKGWDEKLFF
TRBV7-6	.	TRBJ2-2	.	TGTGCCAGCAGCTTTTCTCCCCTCGCCGGGGAGCTGTTTTTT	CASSFSPLAGELFF
TRBV7-9	.	TRBJ2-7	TRBD2	TGTGCCAGCAGCAGCGGGGGGAGGGGTCTGACTCTAAGCTACGAGCAGTACTTC	CASSSGGRGLTLSYEQYF
TRBV5-1	.	TRBJ2-1	TRBD1	TGCGCCAGCAGCCAGGACAGGGAGATCGGTGAGCAGTTCTTC	CASSQDREIGEQFF
TRBV5-1	.	TRBJ2-3	TRBD2	TGCGCCAGCGCTCCGGGACTAGCGGGGGTTTCCACAGATACGCAGTATTTT	CASAPGLAGVSTDTQYF
TRBV6-5	.	TRBJ1-1	.	TGTGCCAGCACTCGGGGTGGGCACACTGAAGCTTTCTTT	CASTRGGHTEAFF
TRBV7-7	.	TRBJ2-2	TRBD2	TGTGCCAGCAGCCCTCGACTAGCGGGGAACACCGGGGAGCTGTTTTTT	CASSPRLAGNTGELFF
TRBV5-6	.	TRBJ2-7	.	TGTGCCAGCAGCTACAACGGAGTATCCTACGAGCAGTACTTC	CASSYNGVSYEQYF
TRBV9	.	TRBJ2-5	.	TGTGCCAGCAGCGTAGCGGCGGGGTCCCAAGAGACCCAGTACTTC	CASSVAAGSQETQYF
TRBV11-2	.	TRBJ1-6	.	TGTGCCAGCAGCGTCGCCGGGGGGGCGGGTTATAATTCACCCCTCCACTTT	CASSVAGGAGYNSPLHF
TRBV4-1	.	TRBJ1-1	TRBD1	TGCGCCAGCAGCCAAGTAACCTCAGCAGGGGGGAGGACTGAAGCTTTCTTT	CASSQVTSAGGRTEAFF
TRBV5-1	.	TRBJ2-1	TRBD2	TGCGCCAGCACCAAAGGAGGAACTAGCGGAAACAATGAGCAGTTCTTC	CASTKGGTSGNNEQFF
TRBV2	.	TRBJ1-1	TRBD1	TGTGCCAGCAGTCGACAGGGGTGGCTGGCTGAAGCTTTCTTT	CASSRQGWLAEAFF
TRBV3-1/TRBV3-2	.	TRBJ2-7	TRBD2	TGTGCCAGCAGCCGACAGGGACTAGCGGGGGGGAGCTCCTACGAGCAGTACTTC	CASSRQGLAGGSSYEQYF
TRBV12-3/TRBV12-4	.	TRBJ1-2	.	TGTGCCAGCAGTTTAACAGCAAACTATGGCTACACCTTC	CASSLTANYGYTF
TRBV10-2	.	TRBJ1-2	TRBD1	TGCGCCAGCAGCGACAGACAGGGGGCCTACTATGGCTACACCTTC	CASSDRQGAYYGYTF
TRBV21-1	.	TRBJ1-2	.	TGTGCCAGCCAGAGCACAGGGACAGGGGGCTATCCCTCCACCTTC	CASQSTGTGGYPSTF
TRBV11-2	.	TRBJ2-5	.	TGTGCCAGCAGCTTAGTCCCGGAGACCCAGTACTTC	CASSLVPETQYF
TRBV5-4	.	TRBJ2-2	TRBD1	TGTGCCAGCAGCTTGGGGACAGGGTACACCGGGGAGCTGTTTTTT	CASSLGTGYTGELFF
TRBV5-5	.	TRBJ2-2	TRBD1	TGTGCCAGCAGCTTGGAAGGGGGCAAGACCGGGGAGCTGTTTTTT	CASSLEGGKTGELFF
TRBV10-2	.	TRBJ1-5	TRBD1	TGCGCCAGCAGTGGGACAGGGGGCAATCAGCCCCAGCATTTT	CASSGTGGNQPQHF
TRBV25-1	once	TRBJ2-1	.	TGTGCCAGCACCCGAGGGGGGGGCGGGTACAATGAGCAGTTCTTC	CASTRGGGGYNEQFF
TRBV11-2	.	TRBJ2-2	.	TGTGCCAGCAGCCAGGGCGGTATGAACACCGGGGAGCTGTTTTTT	CASSQGGMNTGELFF
TRBV30	.	TRBJ1-6	.	TGTGCCTGGGAAGAGGTTGGAGGTTCACCCCTCCACTTT	CAWEEVGGSPLHF
TRBV21-1	.	TRBJ2-3	.	TGTGCCAGCAGCGGGGAAGCGAGGGGGCCTAGCACAGATACGCAGTATTTT	CASSGEARGPSTDTQYF
TRBV13	.	TRBJ1-4	.	TGTGCCAGCAGCTTAAGGTTGGGGACAAAGCGTTCTAATGAAAAACTGTTTTTT	CASSLRLGTKRSNEKLFF
TRBV20-1	.	TRBJ2-1	TRBD1	TGCAGCGGACAGGTTTACAATGAGCAGTTCTTC	CSGQVYNEQFF
TRBV9	.	TRBJ2-7	.	.	CASSVGEGTLYF
TRBV7-9	.	TRBJ1-6	.	TGTGCCAGCAGCCGAGATGACAGCCCAAATTCACCCCTCCACTTT	CASSRDDSPNSPLHF
TRBV10-3	.	TRBJ2-3	TRBD1	TGTGCCATCAGTGAGTCGAGGGGGCCGGGAGATACGCAGTATTTT	CAISESRGPGDTQYF
TRBV5-1	.	TRBJ2-1	.	TGCGCCAGCAGTAGCGACTCCTACAATGAGCAGTTCTTC	CASSSDSYNEQFF
TRBV10-2	.	TRBJ2-7	.	TGCGCCAGCAGTGAGTCGATGGGGAGTGAGCAGTACTTC	CASSESMGSEQYF
TRBV30	.	TRBJ1-3	TRBD1	TGTGCCTGGGGACAGGGGCCAGACTCTGGAAACACCATATATTTT	CAWGQGPDSGNTIYF
TRBV12-3/TRBV12-4	.	TRBJ1-1	.	TGTGCCAGCAGTTTAAACAGACGGCTTGAAGCTTTCTTT	CASSLNRRLEAFF
TRBV5-1	once	TRBJ2-1	TRBD2	TGCGCCAGCGGTAATCGCGGGGGGGGTTACGATGAGCAGTTCTTC	CASGNRGGGYDEQFF